These 5 T cell receptor beta chains originate from one sample sequenced in a study of T-cell reconstitution after alpha-beta-depleted transplantation in children. Preparation of the TCRbeta library was carried out with unique molecular identifiers. TCRdb analysed the PCR reads with MiXCR anew, one entry per CDR3 protein. The sample contains 200,000 to 250,000 distinct CDR3 sequences, about a quarter of which appear only once. The material was PBMCs, obtained before TCRalphabeta/CD19-depleted stem cell transplant. These receptors all come from a girl aged 2-10 years with Fanconi anemia, due to receive a stem cell transplant.

This clonotype occurred many times. This rearrangement joins TRBV20-1 to TRBJ2-1; a possible D gene is TRBD2 (5 bases). Germline V gene data show CDR1 as DFQATT and CDR2 as SNEGSKA (reference sequence). Trimming pared 5 bases from V and 12 bases from J, leaving 17 bases between. The CDR3 is 12 residues long. The CDR3 bases are TGCAGTGCTGGTCTACTAGTCCCTAGGCAGTTCTTC. Amino acids: CSAGLLVPRQFF.

The sample holds many counts of this clonotype. The chain links TRBV12-3 or TRBV12-4 to TRBJ2-7, with D perhaps matching TRBD1 or TRBD2 (5 bases each). The CDR3 extends over 17 amino acids. The V and J ends lost 5 bases and 2 bases respectively, with 22 bases between them. The DNA for the CDR3 is TGTGCCAGCAGTCCCGATTTCGGACTGACAGCAACCTACGAGCAGTACTTC. Protein: CASSPDFGLTATYEQYF.

The chain joins TRBV25-1 to TRBJ1-6; TRBD1 agrees at 9 bases. The germline V gene has CDR1 MGHDK and CDR2 SYGVNS. The CDR3 has 15 residues. J was trimmed by 7 bases and V by 5 bases; bases with no gene match: 6. CDR3 DNA sequence: TGTGCCAGCAGTACAGGGGGCGCGAGGAATTCACCCCTCCACTTT. It is translated as CASSTGGARNSPLHF. Combining the CDR3 with reference TRBV25-1 and TRBJ1-6 gives the whole variable domain EADIYQTPRYLVIGTGKKITLECSQTMGHDKMYWYQQDPGMELHLIHYSYGVNSTEKGDLSSESTVSRIRTEHFPLTLESARPSHTSQYLCASSTGGARNSPLHFGNGTRLTVT.

The chain carries TRBV6-5 and TRBJ2-1; TRBD2 agrees at 9 bases. CDR1 is MNHEY, CDR2 SVGAGI, per germline. V was pared by 4 bases and J by 4 bases, with 8 bases of the junction left unmatched. The CDR3 consists of 16 residues. CDR3 sequence reads: CASSSRGLAPYNEQFF. The CDR3 bases are TGTGCCAGCAGTTCCCGGGGACTAGCTCCGTACAATGAGCAGTTCTTC.

This clonotype was found many times. V gene TRBV29-1 combines with J gene TRBJ2-1; 15 nucleotides agree with TRBD2. This CDR3 contains 17 residues. The J segment lost 10 bases and the V segment lost 0 bases, leaving 10 bases of the junction unmatched. Germline V gene data show CDR1 as SQVTM and CDR2 as ANQGSEA. Here the CDR3 DNA reads TGCAGCGTTGAAGACGGGGGACTAGCGGGAGGTGAGGACGAGCAGTTCTTC. Translated: CSVEDGGLAGGEDEQFF.